The clone carrying this TCR beta chain was counted ten times or more. The antigen is unknown. The data originate from a study of identical twins. Study results and caveats: Out-of-frame alpha sequences that twins shared showed excess low generation probability. Weaker excess sharing between twins was seen in beta out-of-frame sequences. Cord blood beta clonotypes present at high abundance carried fewer insertions; no such pattern appeared in memory repertoires.

TCRdb passed the 5' RACE reads through MiXCR, listing each CDR3 protein once. Counted here are 310,000 or so distinct CDR3 sequences, roughly 8.6% occurring once; the ten biggest clones make up 6% to 8.5%. These data also formed part of another study, on yellow fever vaccine responses in identical twins. From that paper: Twins' vaccine T cell responses were reported to seem partly convergent and partly personalized.

The TCR comes from a woman younger than 35 in good health. Sequencing was carried out using CD8+ T cells sorted from blood.

The CDR3 sequence: CASSLPGGGTNTGELFF. CDR3 bases: TGTGCCAGCAGCTTACCGGGGGGCGGTACGAACACCGGGGAGCTGTTTTTT. This chain uses TRBV7-9 with TRBJ2-2, with a tentative D call TRBD2 (7 bases). The CDR3 is 17 amino acids. The germline V gene encodes CDR1 SEHNR and CDR2 FQNEAQ (reference sequence). Trimming left V 2 bases short and J 0 bases short, with 13 bases between.